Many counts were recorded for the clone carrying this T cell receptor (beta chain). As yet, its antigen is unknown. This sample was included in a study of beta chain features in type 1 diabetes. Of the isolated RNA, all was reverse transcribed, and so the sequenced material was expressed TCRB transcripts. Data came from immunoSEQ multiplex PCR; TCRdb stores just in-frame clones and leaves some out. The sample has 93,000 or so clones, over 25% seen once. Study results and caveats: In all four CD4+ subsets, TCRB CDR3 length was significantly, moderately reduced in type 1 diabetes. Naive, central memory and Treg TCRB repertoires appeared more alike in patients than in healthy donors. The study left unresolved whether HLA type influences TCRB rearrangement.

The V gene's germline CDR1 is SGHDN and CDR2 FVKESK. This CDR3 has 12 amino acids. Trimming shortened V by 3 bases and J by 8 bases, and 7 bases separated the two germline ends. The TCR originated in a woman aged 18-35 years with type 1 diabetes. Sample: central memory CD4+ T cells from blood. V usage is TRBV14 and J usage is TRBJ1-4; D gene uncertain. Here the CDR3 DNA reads TGTGCCAGCAGCCATTACCAGGAAAAACTGTTTTTT. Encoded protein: CASSHYQEKLFF. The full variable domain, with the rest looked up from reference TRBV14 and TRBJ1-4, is EAGVTQFPSHSVIEKGQTVTLRCDPISGHDNLYWYRRVMGKEIKFLLHFVKESKQDESGMPNNRFLAERTGGTYSTLKVQPAELEDSGVYFCASSHYQEKLFFGSGTQLSVL.